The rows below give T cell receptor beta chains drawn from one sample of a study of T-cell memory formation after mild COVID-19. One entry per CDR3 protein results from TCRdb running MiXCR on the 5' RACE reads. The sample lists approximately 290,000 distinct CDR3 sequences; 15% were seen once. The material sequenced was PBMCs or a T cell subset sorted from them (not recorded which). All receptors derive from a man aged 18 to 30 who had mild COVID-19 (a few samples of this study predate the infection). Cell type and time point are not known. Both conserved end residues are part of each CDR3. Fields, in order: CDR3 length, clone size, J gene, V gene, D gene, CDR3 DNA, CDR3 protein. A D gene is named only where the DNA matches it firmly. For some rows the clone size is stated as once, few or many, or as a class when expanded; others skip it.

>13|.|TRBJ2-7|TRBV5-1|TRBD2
TGCGCCAGCAACCTAGCGGGAAACTACGAGCAGTACTTC
CASNLAGNYEQYF
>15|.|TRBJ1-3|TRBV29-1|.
TGCAGCGTTGAAGATTGGAAAGTGGGTGGAAACACCATATATTTT
CSVEDWKVGGNTIYF
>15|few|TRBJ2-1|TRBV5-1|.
TGCGCCAGCAGCCCCCAGACTAGGTACTACAATGAGCAGTTCTTC
CASSPQTRYYNEQFF
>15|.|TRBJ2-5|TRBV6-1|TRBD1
TGTGCCAGCAGTTCAAGACAGGGGGCTCAAGAGACCCAGTACTTC
CASSSRQGAQETQYF
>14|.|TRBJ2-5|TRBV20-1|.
TGCAGTGCTAGAGATCGAGTCCAACAAGAGACCCAGTACTTC
CSARDRVQQETQYF
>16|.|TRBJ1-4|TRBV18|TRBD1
TGTGCCAGCTCACCACCCGGGCTGGACAGGGTTGAAAAACTGTTTTTT
CASSPPGLDRVEKLFF
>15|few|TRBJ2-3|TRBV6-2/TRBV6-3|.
TGTGCCACATCCCAAGAAGATCGGGGCACAGATACGCAGTATTTT
CATSQEDRGTDTQYF
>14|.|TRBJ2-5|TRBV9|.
TGTGCCAGCAGCGTATCCCCCGTGCAAGAGACCCAGTACTTC
CASSVSPVQETQYF
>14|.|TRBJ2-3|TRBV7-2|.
TGTGCCAGCAGGAACCAAAGGGGGTCAGATACGCAGTATTTT
CASRNQRGSDTQYF
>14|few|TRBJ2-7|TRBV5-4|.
TGTGCCAGCAGCACAAGGGGGGACTCCTACGAGCAGTACTTC
CASSTRGDSYEQYF
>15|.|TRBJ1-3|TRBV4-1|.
TGCGCCAGCAGCCAAGAACCGGGACCGATGGACACCATATATTTT
CASSQEPGPMDTIYF
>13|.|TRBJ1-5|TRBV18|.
TGTGCCAGCTCCTCGTCGGAGGATCAGCCCCAGCATTTT
CASSSSEDQPQHF
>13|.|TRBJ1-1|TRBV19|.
TGTGCCAGTAGTATATGGGTGAACACTGAAGCTTTCTTT
CASSIWVNTEAFF
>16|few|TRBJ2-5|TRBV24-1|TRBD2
TGTGCCACCAGTGAGGGTCGGACTAGCGGGGGAGAGACCCAGTACTTC
CATSEGRTSGGETQYF
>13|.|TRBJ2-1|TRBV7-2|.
TGTGCCAGCAGCTTAGATCGAGGGGATGAGCAGTTCTTC
CASSLDRGDEQFF
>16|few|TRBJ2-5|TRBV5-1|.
TGCGCCAGCAGCTTGAACCCCTCGCGACCACAAGAGACCCAGTACTTC
CASSLNPSRPQETQYF
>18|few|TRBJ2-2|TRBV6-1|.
TGTGCCAGCAGTGAAGCGGGGGGCAGGGGTTCACGCACCGGGGAGCTGTTTTTT
CASSEAGGRGSRTGELFF
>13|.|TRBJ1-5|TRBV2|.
TGTGCCAGCAGTGAAGCCGCCCATCAGCCCCAGCATTTT
CASSEAAHQPQHF
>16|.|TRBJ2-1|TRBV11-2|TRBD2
TGTGCCAGCAGCTCGACCAAGCGGGGGGGGCCCAATGAGCAGTTCTTC
CASSSTKRGGPNEQFF
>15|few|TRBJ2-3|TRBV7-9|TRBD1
TGTGCCAGCAGCTTAGGGCAGGGGGCCCCAGATACGCAGTATTTT
CASSLGQGAPDTQYF
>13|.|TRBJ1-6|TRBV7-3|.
TGTGCCAGCAGCTTGATCTGGGATTCACCCCTCCACTTT
CASSLIWDSPLHF
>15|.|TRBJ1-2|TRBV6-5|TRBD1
TGTGCCAGCAGTGAGGACAGGGGAGCTAACTATGGCTACACCTTC
CASSEDRGANYGYTF
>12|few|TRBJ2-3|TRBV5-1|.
TGCGCCAGCTCTACAGGGTACGATACGCAGTATTTT
CASSTGYDTQYF
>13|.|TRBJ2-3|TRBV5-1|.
TGCGCCAGCAGCGAGGGGGGGGCCTCCACGCAGTATTTT
CASSEGGASTQYF
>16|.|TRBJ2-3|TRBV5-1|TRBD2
TGCGCCAGCAGCCCCCGACTAGCGGGGGGCGGGGATACGCAGTATTTT
CASSPRLAGGGDTQYF
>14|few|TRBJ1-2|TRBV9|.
TGTGCCAGCAGCGTAGAGCCCCCAGTCCATGGCTACACCTTC
CASSVEPPVHGYTF
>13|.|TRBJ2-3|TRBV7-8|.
TGTGCCAGCACGACCCGCAGGGAAGATACGCAGTATTTT
CASTTRREDTQYF
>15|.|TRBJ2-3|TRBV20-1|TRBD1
TGCAGTGCTAGAGCTTCGGACAGGGGGGGAGATACGCAGTATTTT
CSARASDRGGDTQYF
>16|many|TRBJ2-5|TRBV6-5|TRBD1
TGTGCCAGCAGTTACCGGACAGGGGAGAGGCCAGAGACCCAGTACTTC
CASSYRTGERPETQYF
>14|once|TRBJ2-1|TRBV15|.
TGTGCCACCAGGGGAGGGGGGACCCATTCCGTGCAGTTCTTC
CATRGGGTHSVQFF
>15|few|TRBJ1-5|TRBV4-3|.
TGCGCCAGCAGCCTAAGGGCAGGGTTAGATCAGCCCCAGCATTTT
CASSLRAGLDQPQHF
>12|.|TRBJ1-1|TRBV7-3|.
TGTGCCAGCAGCCTGGACGGGGGGCGGGCTTTCTTT
CASSLDGGRAFF
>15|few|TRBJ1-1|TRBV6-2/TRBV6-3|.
TGTGCCAGCATCTCCGAGGTTTCCCTGAACACTGAAGCTTTCTTT
CASISEVSLNTEAFF
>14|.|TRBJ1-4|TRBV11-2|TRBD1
TGTGCCAGCAGCTCAACAGGGGGCTCTGAAAAACTGTTTTTT
CASSSTGGSEKLFF
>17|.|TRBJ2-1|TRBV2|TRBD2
TGTGCCACCAGGGGACTAGCGGGGGGCTCCCGCTACAATGAGCAGTTCTTC
CATRGLAGGSRYNEQFF
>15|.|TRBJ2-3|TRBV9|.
TGTGCCAGCAGCCCTCCGGGACCAAGATCGGATACGCAGTATTTT
CASSPPGPRSDTQYF
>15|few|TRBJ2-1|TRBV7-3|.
TGTGCCAGCAGCTGGACGGGGAGCTCCTACAATGAGCAGTTCTTC
CASSWTGSSYNEQFF
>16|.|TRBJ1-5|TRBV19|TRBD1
TGTGCCAGTAGTGGGACAGGAGCAAATAGCAATCAGCCCCAGCATTTT
CASSGTGANSNQPQHF
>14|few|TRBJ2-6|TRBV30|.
TGTGCCTGGGGCCCTTACGGGCTCTCTGCCGTCCTGACTTTC
CAWGPYGLSAVLTF
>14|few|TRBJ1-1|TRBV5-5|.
TGTGCCAGCAGCGCACCACAGGGTAAAGCTGAAGCTTTCTTT
CASSAPQGKAEAFF